The 12 T cell receptor beta chains reported below all come from one sample, sequenced in a study of blood T cell repertoires in COVID-19. Libraries were prepared by immunoSEQ multiplex PCR; TCRdb keeps only in-frame clonotypes and omits some of them. The data hold 80,000 or so clones, with approximately 78% observed a single time. The material sequenced was peripheral blood. These receptors came from a woman in her seventies with acute or convalescent COVID-19.

The CDR3 region is CASSSQGAGVVSNQPQHF. CDR3 nucleotide sequence: TGTGCCAGCAGTTCACAGGGGGCTGGGGTAGTGAGCAATCAGCCCCAGCATTTT. The chain combines TRBV2 with TRBJ1-5; 9 positions agree with TRBD1. In germline, CDR1 is SNHLY, CDR2 FYNNEI. This CDR3 comprises 18 residues. V gave up 5 bases and J gave up 1 base; unmatched junction bases: 12.

This clone occurred once. The chain uses TRBV7-9 and TRBJ2-1, with D tentatively TRBD2 (6 bases). In germline, CDR1 is SEHNR, CDR2 FQNEAQ (reference sequence). The CDR3 runs 12 residues. Trimming removed 5 bases at V and 9 bases at J, with 11 bases between. The CDR3 protein is CASSLGTFEQFF. DNA of the CDR3: TGTGCCAGCAGCCTAGGGACTTTTGAGCAGTTCTTC.

The genes are TRBV7-8 and TRBJ1-2, with 8 bases that match TRBD1. CDR3 length: 14 amino acids. Germline CDR1 reads SGHVS; CDR2 reads FQNEAQ. V trimming: 4 bases; J trimming: 7 bases; junction bases outside the gene matches: 8. The CDR3 sequence: CASSSDREWGGYTF. The CDR3 nucleotides are TGTGCCAGCAGCTCGGACAGGGAATGGGGTGGCTACACCTTC.

The rearrangement joins TRBV11-3 to TRBJ1-4; D is ambiguous. CDR3 length: 13 residues. CDR1 and CDR2 (germline): SGHNT, YENEEA. V shed 10 bases and J shed 4 bases, with 13 bases lying between them. CDR3 protein: CATREMRNEKLFF. Written as DNA, the CDR3 is TGTGCCACTCGAGAGATGCGTAATGAAAAACTGTTTTTT.

The chain joins TRBV18 to TRBJ1-3; no clear D. Looked up from germline, CDR1 is KGHSH and CDR2 is LQKENI. The CDR3 spans 15 residues. Trimming stripped 2 bases from V and 0 bases from J, with 8 bases between. CDR3 in amino acids: CASSPVASSGNTIYF. Written as DNA, the CDR3 is TGTGCCAGCTCACCAGTGGCTAGCTCTGGAAACACCATATATTTT.

The chain combines TRBV19 with TRBJ2-2; TRBD1 matches at 11 bases. V was pared by 1 base and J by 3 bases, with 1 base of the junction left unmatched. The germline CDR1 and CDR2 sequences are LNHDA and SQIVND (reference sequence). CDR3 length: 16 amino acids. The CDR3 region has the DNA TGTGCCAGTAGTATAGGGGACAGGGGGGACACCGGGGAGCTGTTTTTT. Translated: CASSIGDRGDTGELFF.

V is TRBV2 and J is TRBJ1-2; 7 bases fit TRBD1. The CDR3 is 14 amino acids. Trimming removed 11 bases from V and 3 bases from J; junction bases left unmatched: 12. Germline V gives CDR1 SNHLY, CDR2 FYNNEI. The CDR3 DNA sequence: TGTGCCGCCAGACAGGGCGCTCTCTACTATGGCTACACCTTC. Its protein is CAARQGALYYGYTF.

The genes are TRBV11-1 and TRBJ1-6; TRBD1 aligns across 8 bases. Germline V gene data show CDR1 as SGHAT and CDR2 as FQDESV (reference sequence). V trimming: 5 bases; J trimming: 5 bases; junction bases outside the gene matches: 8. The CDR3 contains 16 residues. In DNA form, the CDR3 reads TGTGCCAGCAGCAAGACACAGGGGGTAAATAATTCACCCCTCCACTTT. This gives the protein CASSKTQGVNNSPLHF.

V and J are TRBV5-1 and TRBJ1-1; D is unresolved. The CDR3 spans 13 residues. Between the trimmed V and J ends, which lost 2 bases and 5 bases, there was a span of 10 bases. Germline values: CDR1 SGHRS, CDR2 YFSETQ. CDR3 bases: TGCGCCAGCAGCTTTGAGGGAAGGACTGAAGCTTTCTTT. This sequence encodes CASSFEGRTEAFF.

V gene TRBV2 combines with J gene TRBJ2-7; 9 positions agree with TRBD1. V lost 8 bases to trimming and J lost 2 bases; unmatched junction nucleotides: 10. This CDR3 comprises 15 residues. Per germline, CDR1 SNHLY and CDR2 FYNNEI. The CDR3 nucleotides read TGTGCCAGCGGAAACCCGGGACAGGGTCCCTACGAGCAGTACTTC. Translating it yields CASGNPGQGPYEQYF.

J is TRBJ2-5 and V is TRBV27; D unclear. Trimming took off 0 bases at V and 5 bases at J, with 16 bases between the two ends. Germline V lookup: CDR1 MNHEY, CDR2 SMNVEV (reference sequence). This CDR3 region has 16 residues. The DNA of the CDR3 is TGTGCCAGCAGTTTATCTGCCCACACAGAGTTGGAGACCCAGTACTTC. Translation: CASSLSAHTELETQYF.

V gene TRBV7-2 combines with J gene TRBJ2-5, with a possible D match to TRBD1 (6 bases). Between the trimmed V and J ends, which lost 5 bases and 10 bases, there was a span of 17 bases. Germline values: CDR1 SGHTA, CDR2 FQGNSA. The CDR3 sequence is 13 residues long. The CDR3 loop reads CASSTRQVQGQYF. CDR3 bases: TGTGCCAGCAGCACCCGACAGGTACAGGGCCAGTACTTC.